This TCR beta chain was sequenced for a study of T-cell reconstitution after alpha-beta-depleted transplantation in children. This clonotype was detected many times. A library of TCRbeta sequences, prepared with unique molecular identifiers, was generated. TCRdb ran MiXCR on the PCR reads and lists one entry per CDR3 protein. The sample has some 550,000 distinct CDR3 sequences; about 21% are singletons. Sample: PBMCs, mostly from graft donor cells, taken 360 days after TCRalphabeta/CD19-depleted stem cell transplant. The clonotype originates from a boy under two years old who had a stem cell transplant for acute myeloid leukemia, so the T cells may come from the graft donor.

CDR3 DNA: TGCGCCAGCAGCCGGGACATCTGGGAAGAGACCCAGTACTTC. This translates into CASSRDIWEETQYF. The chain couples TRBV5-1 to TRBJ2-5; TRBD1 might be the D (6 bases). The CDR3 is 14 residues long. Looked up from germline, CDR1 is SGHRS and CDR2 is YFSETQ. Trimming took off 4 bases at V and 3 bases at J, with 13 bases between the two ends.